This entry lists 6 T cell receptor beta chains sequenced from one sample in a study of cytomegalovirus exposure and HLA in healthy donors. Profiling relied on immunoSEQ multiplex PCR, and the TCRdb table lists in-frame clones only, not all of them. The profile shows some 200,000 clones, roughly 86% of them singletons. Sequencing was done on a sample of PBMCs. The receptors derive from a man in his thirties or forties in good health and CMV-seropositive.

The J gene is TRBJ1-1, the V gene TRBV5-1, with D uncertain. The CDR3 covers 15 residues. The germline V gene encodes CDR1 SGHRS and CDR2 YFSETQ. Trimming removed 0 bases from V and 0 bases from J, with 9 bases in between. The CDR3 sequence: CASSLVSTMNTEAFF. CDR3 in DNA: TGCGCCAGCAGCTTGGTGAGCACGATGAACACTGAAGCTTTCTTT.

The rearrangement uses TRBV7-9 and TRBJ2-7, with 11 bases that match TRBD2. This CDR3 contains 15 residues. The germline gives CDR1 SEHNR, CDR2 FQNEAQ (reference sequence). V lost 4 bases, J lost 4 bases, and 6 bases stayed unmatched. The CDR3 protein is CASSSTSGIVYEQYF. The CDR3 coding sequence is TGTGCCAGCAGCTCGACTAGCGGGATTGTGTACGAGCAGTACTTC. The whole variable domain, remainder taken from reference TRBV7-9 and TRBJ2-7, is DTGVSQNPRHKITKRGQNVTFRCDPISEHNRLYWYRQTLGQGPEFLTYFQNEAQLEKSRLLSDRFSAERPKGSFSTLEIQRTEQGDSAMYLCASSSTSGIVYEQYFGPGTRLTVT.

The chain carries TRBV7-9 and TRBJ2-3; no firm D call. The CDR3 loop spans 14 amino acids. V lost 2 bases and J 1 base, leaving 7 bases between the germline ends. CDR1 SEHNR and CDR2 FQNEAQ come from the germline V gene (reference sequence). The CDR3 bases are TGTGCCAGCAGCTTAAGTGAGGGCACAGATACGCAGTATTTT. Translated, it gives CASSLSEGTDTQYF.

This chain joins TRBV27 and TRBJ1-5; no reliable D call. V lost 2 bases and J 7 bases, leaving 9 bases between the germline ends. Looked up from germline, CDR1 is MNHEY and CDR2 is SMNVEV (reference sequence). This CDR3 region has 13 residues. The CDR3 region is CASSLGGRQPQHF. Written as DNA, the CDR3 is TGTGCCAGCAGTTTAGGAGGAAGGCAGCCCCAGCATTTT.

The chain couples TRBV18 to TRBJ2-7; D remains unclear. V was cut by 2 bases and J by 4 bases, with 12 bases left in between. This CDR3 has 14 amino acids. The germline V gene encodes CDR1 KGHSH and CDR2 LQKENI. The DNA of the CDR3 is TGTGCCAGCTCACCAGGGTTATACGGATACGAGCAGTACTTC. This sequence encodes CASSPGLYGYEQYF.

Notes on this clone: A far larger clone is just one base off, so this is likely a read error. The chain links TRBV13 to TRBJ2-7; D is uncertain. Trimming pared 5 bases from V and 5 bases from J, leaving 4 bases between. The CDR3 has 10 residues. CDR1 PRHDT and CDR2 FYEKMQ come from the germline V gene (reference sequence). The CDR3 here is CASSGDEQYF. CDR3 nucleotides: TGTGCCAGCAGCGGCGACGAGCAGTACTTC.